These 15 T cell receptor beta chains were sequenced from one sample in a study of cytomegalovirus exposure and HLA in healthy donors. Assay: immunoSEQ multiplex PCR; the TCRdb copy retains only in-frame clones and omits some. The sample lists 60,000 to 85,000 clones, 96% occurring once. The sample taken for sequencing was PBMCs. The origin of the receptors is a woman aged 18-29 years in good health and CMV-seropositive.

The V gene is TRBV5-1, the J gene TRBJ1-1; tentatively, D is TRBD1 (5 bases). CDR3 size: 14 residues. Trimming shortened V by 3 bases and J by 6 bases, and 15 bases separated the two germline ends. Germline V gene data show CDR1 as SGHRS and CDR2 as YFSETQ. CDR3 in DNA: TGCGCCAGCAGCTCGGGAGGGGCAGGCCCTGAAGCTTTCTTT. This encodes CASSSGGAGPEAFF.

This clone occurred once. V usage is TRBV7-9 and J usage is TRBJ2-1; 9 bases are shared with TRBD2. Germline V lookup: CDR1 SEHNR, CDR2 FQNEAQ (reference sequence). CDR3 length equals 12 residues. V lost 6 bases to trimming and J lost 15 bases; unmatched junction nucleotides: 9. In DNA form, the CDR3 reads TGTGCCAGCAGTTATAGCGGGAGCCGACGGTTCTTC. Its protein is CASSYSGSRRFF.

The genes are TRBV5-4 and TRBJ2-1; maybe TRBD2 (7 bases). Germline V CDR1 and CDR2: SGHNT, YYREEE (reference sequence). Trimming took off 0 bases at V and 9 bases at J, with 16 bases between the two ends. There are 15 residues in the CDR3. The CDR3 DNA sequence: TGTGCCAGCAGCTTGGGGACAGTTGGGAGGGGTGAGCAGTTCTTC. Encoded protein: CASSLGTVGRGEQFF.

The chain links TRBV2 to TRBJ2-7; 11 bases agree with TRBD2. Germline CDR1 is SNHLY and CDR2 is FYNNEI. The CDR3 has 16 residues. V gave up 3 bases and J gave up 2 bases; unmatched junction bases: 6. CDR3 region: CASSDTSGSGTYEQYF. The CDR3 DNA is TGTGCCAGCAGTGACACTAGCGGGAGTGGGACCTACGAGCAGTACTTC.

The V and J genes are TRBV2 and TRBJ2-5; possible D gene TRBD2, 5 bases. V gave up 2 bases and J gave up 4 bases, with 8 bases separating them. This CDR3 spans 13 amino acids. Germline values: CDR1 SNHLY, CDR2 FYNNEI. The CDR3, as DNA: TGTGCCAGCAGTGAAAACCGGGGAGAGACCCAGTACTTC. Protein product: CASSENRGETQYF.

J is TRBJ2-2 and V is TRBV7-9; 14 nucleotides align to TRBD2. Germline V CDR1 and CDR2: SEHNR, FQNEAQ (reference sequence). This CDR3 comprises 18 residues. With V trimmed by 5 bases and J by 7 bases, 12 bases remained unmatched. The CDR3 region is CASSPKTSGRAQVGELFF. CDR3 in DNA: TGTGCCAGCAGCCCGAAGACTAGCGGGAGGGCTCAGGTCGGGGAGCTGTTTTTT.

The rearrangement links TRBV15 to TRBJ2-1; the match to TRBD2 covers 8 bases. CDR1 and CDR2 (germline): LNHNV, YYDKDF (reference sequence). Germline trimming cut 4 bases from V and 14 bases from J; bases unmatched to any gene: 7. This CDR3 comprises 12 residues. The CDR3, as DNA: TGTGCCACCAGCATTGATAGCGGGAAGGAGTTCTTC. It encodes CATSIDSGKEFF.

The chain combines TRBV29-1 with TRBJ2-7; a weak D match, TRBD1 (7 bases). CDR1 is SQVTM, CDR2 ANQGSEA, per germline. The V end was cut by 6 bases, the J end by 0 bases, with 15 bases between. The CDR3 is 14 residues long. The CDR3 reads CSVSGGRSSYEQYF. The CDR3 DNA is TGCAGCGTCTCAGGGGGGCGATCCTCCTACGAGCAGTACTTC.

The chain has TRBV28 and TRBJ1-5; D ambiguous. The CDR3 is made up of 13 amino acids. The germline gives CDR1 MDHEN, CDR2 SYDVKM. The V and J ends lost 8 bases and 0 bases respectively, with 8 bases between them. The CDR3 spells CASGGYSNQPQHF. The CDR3 DNA follows: TGTGCCAGCGGAGGGTATAGCAATCAGCCCCAGCATTTT. The full variable domain, its missing parts supplied by reference TRBV28 and TRBJ1-5, is DVKVTQSSRYLVKRTGEKVFLECVQDMDHENMFWYRQDPGLGLRLIYFSYDVKMKEKGDIPEGYSVSREKKERFSLILESASTNQTSMYLCASGGYSNQPQHFGDGTRLSIL.

This chain connects TRBV5-5 to TRBJ1-5; weak D call: TRBD1 (5 bases). V lost 0 bases and J 1 base, leaving 8 bases between the germline ends. This CDR3 is 15 amino acids long. Germline assignment: CDR1 SGHKS and CDR2 YYEKEE (reference sequence). Here the CDR3 DNA reads TGTGCCAGCAGCTTGGACAGGCAGAGCAATCAGCCCCAGCATTTT. Protein product: CASSLDRQSNQPQHF.

CDR3 residues: CASSPRSDFVEQYF. In nucleotides, the CDR3 is TGTGCCAGCTCACCGCGCTCGGACTTCGTCGAGCAGTACTTC. J is TRBJ2-7 and V is TRBV18, with TRBD2 as a possible D gene (5 bases). Germline CDR1 reads KGHSH; CDR2 reads LQKENI. Deletions cut 3 bases from V and 6 bases from J, with 15 bases between. The CDR3 is 14 residues long. Full variable domain (remainder filled in from reference TRBV18 and TRBJ2-7): NAGVMQNPRHLVRRRGQEARLRCSPMKGHSHVYWYRQLPEEGLKFMVYLQKENIIDESGMPKERFSAEFPKEGPSILRIQQVVRGDSAAYFCASSPRSDFVEQYFGPGTRLTVT.

The V call is TRBV4-1, the J call TRBJ1-4; tentative D call: TRBD1 (5 bases). CDR1 and CDR2 from the germline V gene are MGHRA and YSYEKL. Trimming left V 4 bases short and J 0 bases short, with 9 bases between. The CDR3 totals 15 residues. The CDR3 sequence is CASSPQGATNEKLFF. The CDR3 DNA reads as TGCGCCAGCAGCCCTCAGGGTGCAACTAATGAAAAACTGTTTTTT.

In its sample, this clone was seen a few times. The chain is built from TRBV6-4 and TRBJ2-3; TRBD2 matches at 9 bases. V was clipped by 0 bases and J by 3 bases; unmatched bases: 4. The CDR3 loop spans 16 amino acids. The germline V gene encodes CDR1 MRHNA and CDR2 SNTAGT. The CDR3 DNA is TGTGCCAGCAGTGACTCGAGCGGGGGGCCTACAGATACGCAGTATTTT. Residues: CASSDSSGGPTDTQYF.

This chain joins TRBV28 and TRBJ1-2, with TRBD1 matching over 7 bases. Germline values: CDR1 MDHEN, CDR2 SYDVKM. The CDR3 spans 13 residues. V gave up 6 bases and J gave up 8 bases; unmatched junction bases: 9. CDR3 protein: CASSADRPAGYTF. The CDR3 DNA follows: TGTGCCAGCAGCGCGGACAGGCCGGCGGGCTACACCTTC.

As DNA, the CDR3 is TGCGCCAGCAGCTTGAACGGTTGGGGGCTTCTTGGAAACACCATATATTTT. Its translation is CASSLNGWGLLGNTIYF. The chain has TRBV5-1 and TRBJ1-3; D possibly corresponds to TRBD1 (6 bases). V was pared by 1 base and J by 3 bases, with 17 bases between. Germline values: CDR1 SGHRS, CDR2 YFSETQ. CDR3 size: 17 residues.